The source of this T cell receptor beta chain is a study of early T cells in non-severe SARS-CoV-2 infection. Unique molecular identifiers tagged individual cDNA molecules. From the 5' RACE reads, TCRdb called clonotypes with MiXCR, one entry per CDR3 protein. This table has about 76,000 distinct CDR3 sequences, around 15% appearing once. Material for sequencing was whole blood. The TCR was taken from an adult who was a healthcare worker with PCR-confirmed SARS-CoV-2 infection or an uninfected control (not recorded which).

The CDR3: CASSYDRLSEAFF. The DNA for the CDR3 is TGTGCCAGCAGTTACGACAGGCTATCAGAAGCTTTCTTT. J is TRBJ1-1 and V is TRBV6-2 or TRBV6-3; D may be TRBD1 (6 bases). CDR3 size: 13 residues. Germline lookup yields CDR1 MNHEY and CDR2 SVGEGT. The V and J ends lost 2 bases and 8 bases respectively, with 12 bases between them.